This TCR beta chain was recorded in a study of spatial heterogeneity in lung cancer. Study as a whole: More beta-chain than alpha-chain sequences were consistently detected. Every unique TCR and UMI combination, on average, appeared more than ten times in raw reads. The study's findings and limits: At tumor resection, ubiquitous expanded TCRs were detected in blood more often than later.

Single TCR cDNA molecules each had their own unique molecular identifier. A single record per CDR3 protein comes from TCRdb applying MiXCR to the 5' RACE reads. The table lists 35,000 to 55,000 distinct CDR3 sequences, roughly 13% of them singletons. Ten or more counts support this clonotype. What it recognizes is unknown. This CDR3 comprises 13 residues. CDR1 is DFQATT and CDR2 is SNEGSKA in the germline V gene (reference sequence). V was shortened by 3 bases and J by 4 bases, with 10 bases between the two germline ends. Sample time point: sample taken at primary tumor resection. From tumor, nontumor lung or frozen PBMC, whole RNA was taken unsorted for sequencing.

The material sequenced was PBMCs, taken at surgery. The chain uses TRBV20-1 and TRBJ2-1; D perhaps matches TRBD2 (5 bases). The clonotype was recovered from a male donor with early-stage non-small cell lung cancer. CDR3 sequence: CSARALDYNEQFF. As DNA, the CDR3 is TGCAGTGCTAGGGCACTAGATTACAATGAGCAGTTCTTC.